The subject of this entry is one TCR beta chain. The data derive from a study of blood T cell repertoires in COVID-19. The CDR3 extends over 16 amino acids. The germline CDR1 and CDR2 sequences are KGHSH and LQKENI. The V and J ends lost 6 bases and 0 bases, in that order; junction bases with no gene match: 8. The method was immunoSEQ multiplex PCR; TCRdb's version includes in-frame clones alone and lacks a portion of them. The repertoire includes over 200,000 clones, about 90% of them detected once, and over 1.5% sits in the top ten. The J gene is TRBJ1-3, the V gene TRBV18; 7 nucleotides agree with TRBD1. The TCR comes from a man aged 35 to 55 with active or convalescent COVID-19. The specimen was peripheral blood. The CDR3 DNA sequence: TGTGCCAGCTCCCCGGGACAGTCGAGCTCTGGAAACACCATATATTTT. Encoded protein: CASSPGQSSSGNTIYF.